The TCR beta chain under discussion was sequenced for a study of cytomegalovirus exposure and HLA in healthy donors. Study background: The Caucasian-associated ancestry cluster held 65% to 85% of around 380 genotyped donors. Broader study findings: Later on, a genetic analysis was performed. It linked a missense variant in DCLRE1C with V- and J-gene trimming of TCR beta.

From germline, CDR1 is MDHEN and CDR2 SYDVKM. V was trimmed by 4 bases and J by 7 bases, leaving 8 bases between them. This CDR3 has 12 amino acids. Concerning this clone: Its antigen is still unknown.

Vbeta (60) and Jbeta (13) primers were used in the PCR. The assay was immunoSEQ multiplex PCR, and TCRdb's table has in-frame clones only and misses some. The sample includes 100,000 to 130,000 clones, around 76% of them seen just once. This chain connects TRBV28 to TRBJ1-3; no clear D gene. The sequencing input was PBMCs. The TCR was taken from a man between 18 and 35 years old in good health and CMV-seronegative. The CDR3: CASSSAGNTIYF. CDR3 DNA sequence: TGTGCCAGCAGTTCTGCCGGTAACACCATATATTTT.